This entry is about one T cell receptor (beta chain). The antigen is unknown. The record originates from a study of blood T cells in healthy people across ages. Study findings and constraints: The study found TCR beta diversity correlated strongly with naive T cell percentage. The CMV status of each donor remained undetermined, and this could have confounded shifts in expanded clonotypes.

Caucasian, healthy and from Russia, the donors were aged between roughly 6 and 95. With 1 base clipped from V and 11 bases from J, the junction kept 10 bases outside the gene matches. Germline CDR1 and CDR2: SGHDT and YYEEEE. This CDR3 is 15 amino acids long. Primed by a sample-barcoded 5' primer and a J-beta primer mix, a second PCR proceeded for roughly 7 to 12 cycles. TCRdb re-derived calls from the 5' RACE reads in MiXCR, one entry per CDR3 protein. Of fewer than 950,000 distinct CDR3 sequences detected, less than 70% appear once; the ten largest clones hold approximately 40%. The chain joins TRBV5-6 to TRBJ2-5; TRBD2 matches 11 bases. Sequencing was carried out using blood. The sequence derives from a man older than 75 in good health. CDR3 residues: CASSLRLAGLNEQYF. Written as DNA, the CDR3 is TGTGCCAGCAGCTTGAGACTAGCGGGATTGAATGAGCAGTACTTC.